The T cell receptor (beta chain) described here comes from a study of cytomegalovirus exposure and HLA in healthy donors. Overall study results and limits: Analyzed later, most CMV-associated TCR beta chains appeared HLA-restricted.

The length of the CDR3 is 15 residues. Germline V gene data show CDR1 as SGHDT and CDR2 as YYEEEE. After removal of 4 bases from V and 5 bases from J, the junction contained 11 bases not matched to a gene. Primers for the PCR totalled 60 Vbeta and 13 Jbeta. Profiling relied on immunoSEQ multiplex PCR, and the TCRdb table lists in-frame clones only, not all of them. The data contain some 180,000 clones, 76% of them singletons. Healthy people donating bone marrow made up the donors. This clone is categorized as medium-sized. What it binds is not known. The chain carries TRBV5-6 and TRBJ2-7; TRBD1 aligns across 8 bases. Sequencing input: PBMCs. This TCR was recovered from a young woman in good health and CMV-seropositive. The CDR3 DNA follows: TGTGCCAGCAGCGGGGACAGGTACCAGATCCACGAGCAGTACTTC. Translating it yields CASSGDRYQIHEQYF.